The rows below give T cell receptor beta chains drawn from one sample of a study of shared clonotypes between healthy human individuals. Measured with immunoSEQ multiplex PCR; TCRdb has only the in-frame clones, and not every one. Of 2 million to 2.5 million clones listed, approximately 94% are singletons. The sequenced material came from naive CD4+ T cells sorted from blood. Receptor source: a man aged 18-30 years in good health. CDR3s include the opening cysteine and the closing phenylalanine or tryptophan. The D gene is left open where the match is weak. A row's size may be missing; if present it is once, few, many or a size class.

j_call | v_call | d_call | clone_size | cdr3_nt | cdr3_aa
TRBJ2-2 | TRBV4-1 | TRBD1 | . | TGCGCCAGCAGCCGCGGACAGGGGGGAGACACGAACACCGGGGAGCTGTTTTTT | CASSRGQGGDTNTGELFF
TRBJ1-1 | TRBV5-1 | . | . | TGCGCCAGCAGCCTTGTGGCAGGGGCCAACACTGAAGCTTTCTTT | CASSLVAGANTEAFF
TRBJ2-3 | TRBV30 | . | . | TGTGCCTGGAGTGGAGGGGGGAGGGCCATATCAGATACGCAGTATTTT | CAWSGGGRAISDTQYF
TRBJ1-4 | TRBV5-6 | . | . | TGTGCCAGCAGCTCTGTTGATGTCGGTCGTAATGAAAAACTGTTTTTT | CASSSVDVGRNEKLFF
TRBJ1-1 | TRBV15 | . | . | TGTGCCACCAGCAGAGAAAGGGGCGGTATGGAAGCTTTCTTT | CATSRERGGMEAFF
TRBJ1-6 | TRBV6-6 | . | . | TGTGCCAGCAGACAGACAGAGGGGAATTCACCCCTCCACTTT | CASRQTEGNSPLHF
TRBJ1-2 | TRBV2 | . | once | TGTGCCAGAGGGGGAGATCCGGGTTCCGGTGGCTACACCTTC | CARGGDPGSGGYTF
TRBJ1-1 | TRBV4-1 | . | once | TGCGCCAGCAGCCAAGATATTGTAGAGGCCGATCACACTGAAGCTTTCTTT | CASSQDIVEADHTEAFF
TRBJ1-1 | TRBV5-8 | . | . | TGTGCCAGCAGCTTGATAAGGCAGGGGAGGATGAACACTGAAGCTTTCTTT | CASSLIRQGRMNTEAFF
TRBJ1-3 | TRBV30 | . | . | TGTGCCTGGAGTAGTAGTGGAAACACCATATATTTT | CAWSSSGNTIYF
TRBJ2-7 | TRBV5-1 | TRBD2 | . | TGCGCCAGCAGCTTACCAGCGGGAGCGGACAACGAGCAGTACTTC | CASSLPAGADNEQYF
TRBJ1-1 | TRBV29-1 | . | . | TGTAGCGTTGTTGGCAGGTTGAACACTGAAGCTTTCTTT | CSVVGRLNTEAFF
TRBJ2-1 | TRBV19 | . | . | TGTGCCAGTAGTATAGTTCCATCAAATGAGCAGTTCTTC | CASSIVPSNEQFF
TRBJ1-2 | TRBV28 | . | . | TGTGCCAGCAGGAGGGCAGGGTGGGCCTTC | CASRRAGWAF
TRBJ1-5 | TRBV28 | . | once | TGTGCCAGCGACAGGAGCAATCAGCCCCAGCATTTT | CASDRSNQPQHF
TRBJ1-5 | TRBV11-2 | . | . | TGTGCCAGCAGCTTAGGACCGAGAAATCAGCCCCAGCATTTT | CASSLGPRNQPQHF
TRBJ1-3 | TRBV25-1 | . | . | TGTGCCAGCAGTGACCGGGGGTCTAGCGGCACCATATATTTT | CASSDRGSSGTIYF
TRBJ2-1 | TRBV6-6 | TRBD2 | . | TGTGCCAGCGGTCGGGAGGGCCGATACAATGAGCAGTTCTTC | CASGREGRYNEQFF
TRBJ2-1 | TRBV7-3 | . | . | TGTGCCAGCAGCTCCTCTTGGGGACCCTACAATGAGCAGTTCTTC | CASSSSWGPYNEQFF
TRBJ1-6 | TRBV10-3 | . | . | TGTGCCATCAGTGACGAGGGGCCCTATAATTCACCCCTCCACTTT | CAISDEGPYNSPLHF
TRBJ2-3 | TRBV25-1 | TRBD2 | . | TGTGCCAGCAATAGCGGGAGGGTAGGTGGAGATACGCAGTATTTT | CASNSGRVGGDTQYF
TRBJ2-7 | TRBV6-5 | TRBD1 | . | TGTGCCAGCAGTTCCGGACAGGGCAGTATGAGGGAGCAGTACTTC | CASSSGQGSMREQYF
TRBJ1-2 | TRBV30 | . | . | TGTGCCTGGAGTGTTAGCCCCATGGGCCGCTATGATGGCTACACCTTC | CAWSVSPMGRYDGYTF
TRBJ1-2 | TRBV27 | . | . | TGTGCCAGCAGTCCGACCCGGGTAGCTTTCGGCTACACCTTC | CASSPTRVAFGYTF
TRBJ1-1 | TRBV4-3 | TRBD1 | . | TGCGCCAGCAGCCAAGAACTCATCTTTCCGGGACAGGGAGAGGAAGCTTTCTTT | CASSQELIFPGQGEEAFF
TRBJ1-5 | TRBV2 | . | . | TGTGCCAGCAGTGACCGGGCTGGCAATCAGCCCCAGCATTTT | CASSDRAGNQPQHF
TRBJ1-2 | TRBV5-6 | . | . | TGTGCCAGCAGCTTGGGTCGGCAGCACTATGGCTACACCTTC | CASSLGRQHYGYTF